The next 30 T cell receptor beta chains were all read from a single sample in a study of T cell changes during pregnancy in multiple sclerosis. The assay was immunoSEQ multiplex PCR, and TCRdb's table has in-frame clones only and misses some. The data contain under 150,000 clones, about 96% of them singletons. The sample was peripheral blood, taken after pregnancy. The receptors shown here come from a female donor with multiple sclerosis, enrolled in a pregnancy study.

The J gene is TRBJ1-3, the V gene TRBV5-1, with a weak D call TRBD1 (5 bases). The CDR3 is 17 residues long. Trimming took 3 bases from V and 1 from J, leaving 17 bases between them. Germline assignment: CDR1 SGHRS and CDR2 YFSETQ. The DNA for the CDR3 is TGCGCCAGCAGCTCGGGGGTCATTGGAGGGTCTGGAAACACCATATATTTT. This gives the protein CASSSGVIGGSGNTIYF. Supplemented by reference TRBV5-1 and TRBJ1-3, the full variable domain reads KAGVTQTPRYLIKTRGQQVTLSCSPISGHRSVSWYQQTPGQGLQFLFEYFSETQRNKGNFPGRFSGRQFSNSRSEMNVSTLELGDSALYLCASSSGVIGGSGNTIYFGEGSWLTVV.

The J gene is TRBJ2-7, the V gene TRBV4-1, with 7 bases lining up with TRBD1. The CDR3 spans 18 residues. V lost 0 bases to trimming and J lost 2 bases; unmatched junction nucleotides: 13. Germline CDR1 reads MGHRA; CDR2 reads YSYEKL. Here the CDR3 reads CASSQDLWGQLRPYEQYF. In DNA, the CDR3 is TGCGCCAGCAGCCAAGATTTATGGGGACAGCTTCGACCCTACGAGCAGTACTTC.

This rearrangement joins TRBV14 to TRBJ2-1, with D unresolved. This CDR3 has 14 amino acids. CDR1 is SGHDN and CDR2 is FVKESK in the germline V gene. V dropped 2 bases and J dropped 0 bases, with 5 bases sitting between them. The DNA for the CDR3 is TGTGCCAGCAGCCAATCTAGCTCCTACAATGAGCAGTTCTTC. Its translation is CASSQSSSYNEQFF.

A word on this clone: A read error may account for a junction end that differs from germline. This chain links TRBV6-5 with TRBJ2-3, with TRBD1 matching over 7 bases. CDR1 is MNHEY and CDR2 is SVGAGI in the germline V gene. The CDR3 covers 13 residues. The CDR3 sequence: CASSNSGTDKTIF. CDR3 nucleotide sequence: TGTGCCAGCAGTAATTCGGGGACAGACAAAACTATTTTT.

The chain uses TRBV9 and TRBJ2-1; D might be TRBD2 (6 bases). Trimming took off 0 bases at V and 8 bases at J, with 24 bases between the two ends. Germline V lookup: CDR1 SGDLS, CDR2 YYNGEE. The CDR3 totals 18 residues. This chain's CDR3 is CASSVAGAGIGGIDEQFF. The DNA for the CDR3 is TGTGCCAGCAGCGTAGCTGGGGCGGGAATCGGCGGGATCGATGAGCAGTTCTTC. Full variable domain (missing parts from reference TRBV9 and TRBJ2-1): DSGVTQTPKHLITATGQRVTLRCSPRSGDLSVYWYQQSLDQGLQFLIQYYNGEERAKGNILERFSAQQFPDLHSELNLSSLELGDSALYFCASSVAGAGIGGIDEQFFGPGTRLTVL.

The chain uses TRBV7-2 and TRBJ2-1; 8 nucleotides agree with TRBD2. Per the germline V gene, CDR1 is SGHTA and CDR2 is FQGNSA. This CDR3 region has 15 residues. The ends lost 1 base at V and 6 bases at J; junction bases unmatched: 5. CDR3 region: CASSLVVREGNEQFF. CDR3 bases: TGTGCCAGCAGCTTAGTCGTTCGGGAGGGCAATGAGCAGTTCTTC.

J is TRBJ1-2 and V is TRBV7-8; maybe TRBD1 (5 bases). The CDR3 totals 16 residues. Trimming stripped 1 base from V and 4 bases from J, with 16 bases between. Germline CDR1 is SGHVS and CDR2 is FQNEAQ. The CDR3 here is CASSLVSAGQGYGYTF. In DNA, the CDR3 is TGTGCCAGCAGCTTAGTCTCTGCGGGGCAGGGCTATGGCTACACCTTC.

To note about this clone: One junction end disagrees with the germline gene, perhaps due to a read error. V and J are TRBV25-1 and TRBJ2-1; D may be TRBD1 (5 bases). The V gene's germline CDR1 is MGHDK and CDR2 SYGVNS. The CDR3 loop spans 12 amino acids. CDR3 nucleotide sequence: TGTGCCAGCAGTGGCCCGACAGACTTGCATCTCTTC. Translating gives CASSGPTDLHLF.

This CDR3 reads CASSRDRPSWGYTF. The CDR3 DNA follows: TGTGCCAGCTCGCGGGACAGACCTTCTTGGGGCTACACCTTC. The chain employs TRBV18 and TRBJ1-2, with TRBD1 identical over 7 bases. This CDR3 contains 14 residues. Trimming took 6 bases from V and 8 from J; bases not matched to a gene: 12. Germline-derived CDR1 and CDR2 are KGHSH and LQKENI.

The CDR3 DNA follows: TGTGCCAGCAGCCCTGGGACTAGCGGACGACTTAGGGACGGGGAGCTGTTTTTT. Translation: CASSPGTSGRLRDGELFF. This chain uses TRBV7-9 with TRBJ2-2; 11 nucleotides agree with TRBD2. Germline CDR1 reads SEHNR; CDR2 reads FQNEAQ (reference sequence). The junction had 15 bases not matched to a gene; V was cut back by 5 bases and J by 7 bases. This CDR3 spans 18 amino acids.

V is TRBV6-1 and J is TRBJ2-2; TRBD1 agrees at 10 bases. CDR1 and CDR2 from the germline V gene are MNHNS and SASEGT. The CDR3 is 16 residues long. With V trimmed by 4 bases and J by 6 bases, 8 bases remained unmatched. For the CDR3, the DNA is TGTGCCAGCAGTGCCCCGACAGGGGGCCTTTCCGGGGAGCTGTTTTTT. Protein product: CASSAPTGGLSGELFF.

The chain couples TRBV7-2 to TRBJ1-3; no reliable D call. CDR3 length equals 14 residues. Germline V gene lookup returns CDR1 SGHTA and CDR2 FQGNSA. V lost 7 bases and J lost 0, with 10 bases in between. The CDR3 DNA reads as TGTGCCAGCATCGACGGGAGCTCTGGAAACACCATATATTTT. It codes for CASIDGSSGNTIYF.

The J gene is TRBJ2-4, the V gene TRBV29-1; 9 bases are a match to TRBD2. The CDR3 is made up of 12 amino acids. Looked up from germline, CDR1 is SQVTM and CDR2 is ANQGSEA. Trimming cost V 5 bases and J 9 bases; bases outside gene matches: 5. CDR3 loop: CSVSSGTGIQYF. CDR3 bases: TGCAGCGTTTCTAGCGGGACCGGCATTCAGTACTTC. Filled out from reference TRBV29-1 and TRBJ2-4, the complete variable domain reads SAVISQKPSRDICQRGTSLTIQCQVDSQVTMMFWYRQQPGQSLTLIATANQGSEATYESGFVIDKFPISRPNLTFSTLTVSNMSPEDSSIYLCSVSSGTGIQYFGAGTRLSVL.

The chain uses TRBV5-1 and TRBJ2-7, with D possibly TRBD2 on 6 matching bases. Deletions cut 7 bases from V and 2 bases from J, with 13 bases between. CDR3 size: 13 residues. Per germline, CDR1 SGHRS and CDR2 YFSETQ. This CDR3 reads CASGRDLTYEQYF. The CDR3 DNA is TGCGCCAGCGGCCGGGACTTAACCTACGAGCAGTACTTC.

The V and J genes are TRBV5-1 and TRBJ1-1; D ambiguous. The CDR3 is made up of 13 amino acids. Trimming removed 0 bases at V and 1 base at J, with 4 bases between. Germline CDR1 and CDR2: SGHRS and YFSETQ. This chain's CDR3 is CASSLEPNTEAFF. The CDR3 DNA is TGCGCCAGCAGCTTGGAGCCGAACACTGAAGCTTTCTTT.

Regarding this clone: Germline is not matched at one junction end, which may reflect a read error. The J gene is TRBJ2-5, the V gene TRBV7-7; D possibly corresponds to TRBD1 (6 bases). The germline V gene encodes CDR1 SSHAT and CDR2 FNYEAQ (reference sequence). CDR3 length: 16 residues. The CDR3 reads CASSLGPQGIQETQYF. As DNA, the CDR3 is TGTGCTAGCAGCTTAGGTCCCCAGGGGATACAAGAGACCCAGTACTTC.

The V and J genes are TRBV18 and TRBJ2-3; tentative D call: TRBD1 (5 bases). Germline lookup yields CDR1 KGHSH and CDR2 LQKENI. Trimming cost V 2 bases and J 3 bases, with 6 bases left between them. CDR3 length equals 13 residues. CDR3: CASSPTGTDTQYF. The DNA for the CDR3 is TGTGCCAGCTCACCAACAGGAACAGATACGCAGTATTTT.

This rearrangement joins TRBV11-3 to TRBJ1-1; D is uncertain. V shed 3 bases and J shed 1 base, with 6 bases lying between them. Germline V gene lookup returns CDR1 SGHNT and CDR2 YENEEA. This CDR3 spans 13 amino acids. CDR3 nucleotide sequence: TGTGCCAGCAGCTTCGGAGGGAACACTGAAGCTTTCTTT. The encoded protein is CASSFGGNTEAFF.

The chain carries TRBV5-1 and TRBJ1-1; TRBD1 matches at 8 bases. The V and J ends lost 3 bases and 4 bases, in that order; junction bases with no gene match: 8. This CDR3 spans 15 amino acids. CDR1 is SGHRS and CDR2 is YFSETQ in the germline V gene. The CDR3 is CASSWSTGASTEAFF. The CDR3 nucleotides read TGCGCCAGCAGCTGGTCGACAGGGGCGAGCACTGAAGCTTTCTTT.

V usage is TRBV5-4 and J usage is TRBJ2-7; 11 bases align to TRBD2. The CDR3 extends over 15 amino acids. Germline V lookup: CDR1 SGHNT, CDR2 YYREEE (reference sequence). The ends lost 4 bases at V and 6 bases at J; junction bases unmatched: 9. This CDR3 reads CASSQVTSGSSEQYF. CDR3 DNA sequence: TGTGCCAGCAGCCAGGTAACTAGCGGGAGTAGCGAGCAGTACTTC.

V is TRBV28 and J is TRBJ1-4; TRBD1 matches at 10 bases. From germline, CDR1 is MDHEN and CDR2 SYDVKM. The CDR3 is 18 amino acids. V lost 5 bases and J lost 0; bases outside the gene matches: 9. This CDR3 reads CASSLDRGRLATNEKLFF. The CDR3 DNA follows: TGTGCCAGCAGTCTAGACAGGGGGCGACTTGCAACTAATGAAAAACTGTTTTTT. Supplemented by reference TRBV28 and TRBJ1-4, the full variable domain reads DVKVTQSSRYLVKRTGEKVFLECVQDMDHENMFWYRQDPGLGLRLIYFSYDVKMKEKGDIPEGYSVSREKKERFSLILESASTNQTSMYLCASSLDRGRLATNEKLFFGSGTQLSVL.

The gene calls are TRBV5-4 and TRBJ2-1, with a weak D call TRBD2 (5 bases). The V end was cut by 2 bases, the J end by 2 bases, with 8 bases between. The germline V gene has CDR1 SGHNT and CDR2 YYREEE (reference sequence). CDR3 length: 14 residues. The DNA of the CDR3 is TGTGCCAGCAGCTTACAGCGGACCTACAATGAGCAGTTCTTC. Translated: CASSLQRTYNEQFF.

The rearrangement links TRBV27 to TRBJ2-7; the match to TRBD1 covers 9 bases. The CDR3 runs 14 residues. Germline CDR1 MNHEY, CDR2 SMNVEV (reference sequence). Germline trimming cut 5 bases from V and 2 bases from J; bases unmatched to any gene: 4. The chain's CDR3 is CASSPWTGAYEQYF. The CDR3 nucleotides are TGTGCCAGCAGTCCGTGGACAGGGGCCTACGAGCAGTACTTC.

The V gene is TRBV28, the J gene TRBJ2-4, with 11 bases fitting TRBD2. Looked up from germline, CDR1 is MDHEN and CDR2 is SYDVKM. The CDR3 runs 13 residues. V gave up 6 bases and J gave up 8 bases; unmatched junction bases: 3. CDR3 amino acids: CASRRTSGYIQYF. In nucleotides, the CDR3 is TGTGCCAGCAGGAGGACTAGCGGGTACATTCAGTACTTC.

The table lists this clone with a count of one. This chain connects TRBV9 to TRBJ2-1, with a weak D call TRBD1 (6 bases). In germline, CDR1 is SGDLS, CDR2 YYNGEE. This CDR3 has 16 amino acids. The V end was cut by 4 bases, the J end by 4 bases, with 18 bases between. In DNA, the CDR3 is TGTGCCAGCAGCTCCAGGACAGAAGCGATGTACAATGAGCAGTTCTTC. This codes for CASSSRTEAMYNEQFF.

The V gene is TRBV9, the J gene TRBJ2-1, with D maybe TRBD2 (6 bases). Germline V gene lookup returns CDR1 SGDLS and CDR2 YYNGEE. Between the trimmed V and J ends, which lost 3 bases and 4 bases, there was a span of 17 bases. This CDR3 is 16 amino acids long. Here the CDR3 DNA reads TGTGCCAGCAGCGGAGTACCCGGAGGGGCTTACAATGAGCAGTTCTTC. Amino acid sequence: CASSGVPGGAYNEQFF.

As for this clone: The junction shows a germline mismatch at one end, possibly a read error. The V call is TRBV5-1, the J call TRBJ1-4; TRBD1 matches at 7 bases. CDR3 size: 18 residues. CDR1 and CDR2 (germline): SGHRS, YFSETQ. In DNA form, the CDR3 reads TGCGCCAGCGGCTTGGAGGTGGGACAGCTCTTTCCGGGTGAAAAACTGTTTTTT. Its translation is CASGLEVGQLFPGEKLFF.

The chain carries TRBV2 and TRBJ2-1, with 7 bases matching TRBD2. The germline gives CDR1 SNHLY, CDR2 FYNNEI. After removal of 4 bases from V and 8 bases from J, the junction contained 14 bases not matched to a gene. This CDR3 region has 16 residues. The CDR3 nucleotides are TGTGCCAGCAGTGGCCAGCGGGACCCCCTTAGGGATGAGCAGTTCTTC. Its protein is CASSGQRDPLRDEQFF. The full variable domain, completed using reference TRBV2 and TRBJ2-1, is EPEVTQTPSHQVTQMGQEVILRCVPISNHLYFYWYRQILGQKVEFLVSFYNNEISEKSEIFDDQFSVERPDGSNFTLKIRSTKLEDSAMYFCASSGQRDPLRDEQFFGPGTRLTVL.

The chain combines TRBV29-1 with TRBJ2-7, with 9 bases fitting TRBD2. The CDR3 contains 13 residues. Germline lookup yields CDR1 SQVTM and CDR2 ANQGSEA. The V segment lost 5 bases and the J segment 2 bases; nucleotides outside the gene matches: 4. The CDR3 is CSVLAGRTYEQYF. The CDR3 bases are TGCAGCGTTCTAGCGGGGAGGACCTACGAGCAGTACTTC.

CDR3 protein: CASSPAGTGIHNYGYTF. CDR3 sequence (DNA): TGTGCCAGCTCACCAGCCGGGACAGGAATACACAACTATGGCTACACCTTC. The V call is TRBV18, the J call TRBJ1-2, with 8 bases matching TRBD1. The V gene end was trimmed by 2 bases and the J gene end by 2 bases; junction bases not matched to a gene: 10. Germline loops: CDR1 KGHSH, CDR2 LQKENI. The CDR3 extends over 17 amino acids.